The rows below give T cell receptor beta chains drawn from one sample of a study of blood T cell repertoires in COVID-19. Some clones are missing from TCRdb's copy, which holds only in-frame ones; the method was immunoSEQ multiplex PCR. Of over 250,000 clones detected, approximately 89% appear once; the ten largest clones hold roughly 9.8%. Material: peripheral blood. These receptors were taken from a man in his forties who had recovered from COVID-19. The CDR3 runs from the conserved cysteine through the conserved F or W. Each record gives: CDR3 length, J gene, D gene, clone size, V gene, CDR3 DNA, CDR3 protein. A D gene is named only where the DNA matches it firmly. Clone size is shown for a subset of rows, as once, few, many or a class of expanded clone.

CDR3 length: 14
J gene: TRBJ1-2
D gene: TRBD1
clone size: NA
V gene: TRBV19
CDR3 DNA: TGTGCCAGTCACCCCGGGACAGGGGACTATGGCTACACCTTC
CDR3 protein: CASHPGTGDYGYTF

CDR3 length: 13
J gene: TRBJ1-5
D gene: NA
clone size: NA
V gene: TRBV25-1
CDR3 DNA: TGTGCCAGCAGTGACAGGAGCAATCAGCCCCAGCATTTT
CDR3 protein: CASSDRSNQPQHF

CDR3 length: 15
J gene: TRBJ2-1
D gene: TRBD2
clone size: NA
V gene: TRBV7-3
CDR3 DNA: TGTGCCAGCAGCTTAAGGGGGGGATTCGCCAATGAGCAGTTCTTC
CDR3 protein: CASSLRGGFANEQFF

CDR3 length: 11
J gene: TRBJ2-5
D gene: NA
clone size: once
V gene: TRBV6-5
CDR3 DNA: TGTGCCAGCAGACACGAAGAGACCCAGTACTTC
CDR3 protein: CASRHEETQYF

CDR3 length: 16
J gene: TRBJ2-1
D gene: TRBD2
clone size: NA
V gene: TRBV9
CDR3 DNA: TGTGCCAGCAGCGTAGTGGCTAGCGGGTTTGGGAATGAGCAGTTCTTC
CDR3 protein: CASSVVASGFGNEQFF

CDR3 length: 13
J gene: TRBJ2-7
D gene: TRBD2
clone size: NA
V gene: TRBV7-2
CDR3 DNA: TGTGCCAGCAGCTTAAGCGGGGGGGTGGTGCAGTACTTC
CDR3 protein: CASSLSGGVVQYF

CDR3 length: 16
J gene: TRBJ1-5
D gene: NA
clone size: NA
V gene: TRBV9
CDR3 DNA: TGTGCCAGCAGCGTAGGGGGAACAGGGATCAATCAGCCCCAGCATTTT
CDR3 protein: CASSVGGTGINQPQHF

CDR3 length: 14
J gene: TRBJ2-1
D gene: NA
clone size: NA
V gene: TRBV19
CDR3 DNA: TGTGCCAGTAGTATACAATTCCCGCCGGGTGAGCAGTTCTTC
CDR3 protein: CASSIQFPPGEQFF

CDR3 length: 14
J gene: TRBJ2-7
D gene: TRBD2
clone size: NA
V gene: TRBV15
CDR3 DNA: TGTGCCACCGGAGCGGGATACCAGGCCTACGAGCAGTACTTC
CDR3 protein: CATGAGYQAYEQYF

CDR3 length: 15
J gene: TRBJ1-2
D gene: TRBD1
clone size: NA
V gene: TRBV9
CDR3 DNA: TGTGCCAGCAGCGCGGGGACAGGGTGGAGCTATGGCTACACCTTC
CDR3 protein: CASSAGTGWSYGYTF

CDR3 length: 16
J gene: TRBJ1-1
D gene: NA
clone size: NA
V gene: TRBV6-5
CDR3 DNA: TGTGCCAGCAGTTACTCACATTTTGGGAGGAAGTCTGAAGCTTTCTTT
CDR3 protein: CASSYSHFGRKSEAFF

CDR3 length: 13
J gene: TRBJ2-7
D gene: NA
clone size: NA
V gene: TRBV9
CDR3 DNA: TGTGCCAGCAGCGTAGCGCCGAGGGACGAGCAGTACTTC
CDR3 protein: CASSVAPRDEQYF

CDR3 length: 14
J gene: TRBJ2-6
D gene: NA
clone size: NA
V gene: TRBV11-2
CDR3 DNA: TGTGCCAGCAGCCCTATCTCTGGGGCCAACGTCCTGACTTTC
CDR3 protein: CASSPISGANVLTF

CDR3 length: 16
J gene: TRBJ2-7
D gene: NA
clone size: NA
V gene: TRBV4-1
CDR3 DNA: TGCGCCAGCAGCCAAGGTGGCGACAGGTCCTACTACGAGCAGTACTTC
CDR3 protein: CASSQGGDRSYYEQYF

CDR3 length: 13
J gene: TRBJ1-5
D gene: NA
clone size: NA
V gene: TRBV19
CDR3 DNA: TGTGCCAGTAGTAACGGACACAGGTGGCCCCAGCATTTT
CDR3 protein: CASSNGHRWPQHF

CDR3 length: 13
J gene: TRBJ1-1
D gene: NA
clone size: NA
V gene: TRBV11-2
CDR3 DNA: TGTGCCAGCAGCTCCAATGGGCGCACTGAAGCTTTCTTT
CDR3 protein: CASSSNGRTEAFF

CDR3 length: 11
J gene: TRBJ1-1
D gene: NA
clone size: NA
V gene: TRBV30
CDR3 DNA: TGTGCCTGGGGCAGGGACTTTGAAGCTTTCTTT
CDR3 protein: CAWGRDFEAFF

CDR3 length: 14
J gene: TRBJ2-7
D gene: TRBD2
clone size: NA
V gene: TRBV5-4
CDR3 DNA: TGTGCCAGCAGCATGGAAGGGGCGGGGGGAGAGCAGTACTTC
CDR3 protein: CASSMEGAGGEQYF

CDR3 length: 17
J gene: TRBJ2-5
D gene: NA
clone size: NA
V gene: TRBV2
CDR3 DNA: TGTGCCAGCAGGCCGGGAGTTAGCAGTATAGGTGTCGAGACCCAGTACTTC
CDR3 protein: CASRPGVSSIGVETQYF

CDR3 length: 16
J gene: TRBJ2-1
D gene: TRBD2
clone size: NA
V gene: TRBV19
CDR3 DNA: TGTGCCAGTAGTATAGGGGCTAGCGGGGGAGGGAATGAGCAGTTCTTC
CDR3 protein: CASSIGASGGGNEQFF

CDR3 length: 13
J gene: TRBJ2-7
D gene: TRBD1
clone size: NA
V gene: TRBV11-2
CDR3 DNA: TGTGCCAGCAGGAGACAGGGCTCCTACGAGCAGTACTTC
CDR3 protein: CASRRQGSYEQYF

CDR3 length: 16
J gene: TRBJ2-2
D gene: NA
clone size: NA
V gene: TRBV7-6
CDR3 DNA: TGTGCCAGCAGCTTCCGACTAGTCACGAACACCGGGGAGCTGTTTTTT
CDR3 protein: CASSFRLVTNTGELFF

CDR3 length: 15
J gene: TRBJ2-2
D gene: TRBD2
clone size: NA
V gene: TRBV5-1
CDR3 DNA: TGCGCCAGCCATGCTAGCGGGGGGAACACCGGGGAGCTGTTTTTT
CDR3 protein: CASHASGGNTGELFF

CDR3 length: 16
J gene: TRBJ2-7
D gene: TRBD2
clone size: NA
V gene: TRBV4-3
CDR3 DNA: TGCGCCAGCAGCCAAGATCTGGATAGCGGGACCTACGAGCAGTACTTC
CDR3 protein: CASSQDLDSGTYEQYF

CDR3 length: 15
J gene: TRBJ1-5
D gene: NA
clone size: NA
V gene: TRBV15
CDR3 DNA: TGTGCCACCAGCCCCCGCCAGGGGCGAGATCAGCCCCAGCATTTT
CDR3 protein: CATSPRQGRDQPQHF

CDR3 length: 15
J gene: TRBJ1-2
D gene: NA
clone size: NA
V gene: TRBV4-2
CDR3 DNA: TGTGCCAGCAGCCAGGGACATTCAGCTAACTATGGCTACACCTTC
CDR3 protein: CASSQGHSANYGYTF

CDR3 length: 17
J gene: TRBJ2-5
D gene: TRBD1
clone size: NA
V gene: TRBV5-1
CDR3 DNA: TGCGCCAGCAGCTTGAGGGCCGGGACAGGGGGCGCGAAGACCCAGTACTTC
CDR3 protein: CASSLRAGTGGAKTQYF

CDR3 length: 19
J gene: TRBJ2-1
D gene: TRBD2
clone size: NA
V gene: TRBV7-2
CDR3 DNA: TGTGCCAGCAGCTTAGGAGAGGTCCCACTAGCGCGGAACTACAATGAGCAGTTCTTC
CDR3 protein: CASSLGEVPLARNYNEQFF

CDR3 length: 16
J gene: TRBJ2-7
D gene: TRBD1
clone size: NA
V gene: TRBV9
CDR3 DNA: TGTGCCAGCAGCGCGGGGGAGGACAGGGTTTTGGACGAGCAGTACTTC
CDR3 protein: CASSAGEDRVLDEQYF

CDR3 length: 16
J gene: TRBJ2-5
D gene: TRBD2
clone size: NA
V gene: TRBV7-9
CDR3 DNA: TGTGCCAGCAGCTTAGTTCGGCGCGGGAGCCAAGAGACCCAGTACTTC
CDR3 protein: CASSLVRRGSQETQYF

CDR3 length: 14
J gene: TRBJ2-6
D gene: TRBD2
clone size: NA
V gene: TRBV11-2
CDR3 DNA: TGTGCCAGCAGTCAATCAAGGACTAGCGCCGTCCTGACTTTC
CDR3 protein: CASSQSRTSAVLTF

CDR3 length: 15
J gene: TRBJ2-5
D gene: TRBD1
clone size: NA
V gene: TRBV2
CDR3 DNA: TGTGCCAGCAGGGTGACAGGGGGCAGGGGAGAGACCCAGTACTTC
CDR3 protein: CASRVTGGRGETQYF

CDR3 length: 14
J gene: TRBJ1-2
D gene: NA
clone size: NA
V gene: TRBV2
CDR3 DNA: TGTGCCAGCAGTGAATTTGACAGCGTCTATGGCTACACCTTC
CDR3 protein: CASSEFDSVYGYTF

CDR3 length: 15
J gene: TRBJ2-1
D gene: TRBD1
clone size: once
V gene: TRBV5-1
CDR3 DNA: TGCGCCAGCAGCTTCCTGACAGGGTATGGCAATGAGCAGTTCTTC
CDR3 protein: CASSFLTGYGNEQFF

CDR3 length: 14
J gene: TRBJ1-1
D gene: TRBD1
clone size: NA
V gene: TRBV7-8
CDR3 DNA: TGTGCCAGCAGCCGCGCAGGGGGTCGATCTGAAGCTTTCTTT
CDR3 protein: CASSRAGGRSEAFF

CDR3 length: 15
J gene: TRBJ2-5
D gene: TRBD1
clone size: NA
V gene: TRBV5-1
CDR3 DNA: TGCGCCAGCAGCTTGGAGGCAGGGGGCGCAGAGACCCAGTACTTC
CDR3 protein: CASSLEAGGAETQYF

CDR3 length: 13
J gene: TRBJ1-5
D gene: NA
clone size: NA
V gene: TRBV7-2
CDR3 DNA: TGTGCCAGCAGCTTCTCTTCGGTTCAGCCCCAGCATTTT
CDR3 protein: CASSFSSVQPQHF

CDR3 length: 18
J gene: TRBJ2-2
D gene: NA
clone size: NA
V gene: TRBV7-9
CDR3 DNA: TGTGCCAGCAGCTTAGGAGCTGGGCGGGGTTCGAACACCGGGGAGCTGTTTTTT
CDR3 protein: CASSLGAGRGSNTGELFF

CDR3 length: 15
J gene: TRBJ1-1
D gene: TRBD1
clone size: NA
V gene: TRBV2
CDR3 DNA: TGTGCCAGCGCTGGGGTCGGGACAGGGGGGAAGGAAGCTTTCTTT
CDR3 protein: CASAGVGTGGKEAFF

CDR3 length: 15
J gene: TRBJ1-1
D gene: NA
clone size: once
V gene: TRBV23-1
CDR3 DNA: TGCGCCAGCAGTCAATACGCAGCCAGGCACACTGAAGCTTTCTTT
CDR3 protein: CASSQYAARHTEAFF

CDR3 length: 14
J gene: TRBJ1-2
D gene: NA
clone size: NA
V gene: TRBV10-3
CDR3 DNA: TGTGCCAGCCAGTCCAAGGGGCAGAACTATGGCTACACCTTC
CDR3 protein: CASQSKGQNYGYTF

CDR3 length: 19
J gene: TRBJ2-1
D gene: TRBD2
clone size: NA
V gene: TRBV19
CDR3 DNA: TGTGCCAGTAGCAATAGGCGGGCTAGCGGGGGGGGCTCCTACAATGAGCAGTTCTTC
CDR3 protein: CASSNRRASGGGSYNEQFF

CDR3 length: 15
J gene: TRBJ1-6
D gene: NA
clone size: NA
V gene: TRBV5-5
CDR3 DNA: TGTGCCAGCAGCTTGAGCCCCATGGGAGAGTCACCCCTCCACTTT
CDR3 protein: CASSLSPMGESPLHF

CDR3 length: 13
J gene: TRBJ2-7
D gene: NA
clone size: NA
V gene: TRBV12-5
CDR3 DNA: TGTGCTAGTGGTTGGGTAGCCGACTACGAGCAGTACTTC
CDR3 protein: CASGWVADYEQYF

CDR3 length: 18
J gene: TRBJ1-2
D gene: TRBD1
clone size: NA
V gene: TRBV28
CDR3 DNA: TGTGCCAGCAGTTTATTGGGACAGGGCCCTAAGGCGGGCTATGGCTACACCTTC
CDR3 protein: CASSLLGQGPKAGYGYTF

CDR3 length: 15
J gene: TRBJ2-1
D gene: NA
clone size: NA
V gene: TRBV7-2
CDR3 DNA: TGTGCCAGCAGCTTAGTGACTCGAAGCGTTGATGAGCAGTTCTTC
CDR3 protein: CASSLVTRSVDEQFF

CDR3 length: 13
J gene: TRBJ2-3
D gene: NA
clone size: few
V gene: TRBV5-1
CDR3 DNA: TGCGCCAGCAGCTTGGGAGGCACAGATACGCAGTATTTT
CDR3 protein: CASSLGGTDTQYF

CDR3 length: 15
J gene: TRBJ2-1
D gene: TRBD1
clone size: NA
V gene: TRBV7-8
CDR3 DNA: TGTGCCAGCAGCCTAGACAGGGGGTTTTACAATGAGCAGTTCTTC
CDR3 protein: CASSLDRGFYNEQFF